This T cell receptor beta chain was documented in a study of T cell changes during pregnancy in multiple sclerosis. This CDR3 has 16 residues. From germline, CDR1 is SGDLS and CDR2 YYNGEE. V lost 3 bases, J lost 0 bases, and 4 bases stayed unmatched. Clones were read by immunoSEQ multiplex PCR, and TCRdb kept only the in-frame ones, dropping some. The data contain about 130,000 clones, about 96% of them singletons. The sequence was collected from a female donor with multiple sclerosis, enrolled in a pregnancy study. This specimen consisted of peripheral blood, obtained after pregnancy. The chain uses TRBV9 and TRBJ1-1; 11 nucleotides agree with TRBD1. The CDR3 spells CASSGGTGGLNTEAFF. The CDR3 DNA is TGTGCCAGCAGCGGCGGGACAGGGGGGCTGAACACTGAAGCTTTCTTT. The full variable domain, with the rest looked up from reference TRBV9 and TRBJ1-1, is DSGVTQTPKHLITATGQRVTLRCSPRSGDLSVYWYQQSLDQGLQFLIQYYNGEERAKGNILERFSAQQFPDLHSELNLSSLELGDSALYFCASSGGTGGLNTEAFFGQGTRLTVV.